One sample yielded the 32 T cell receptor beta chains listed below, sequenced in a study of patients and donors after allogeneic stem cell transplantation. TCRdb processed the RT-PCR reads anew with MiXCR; each CDR3 protein has one entry. The sample consists of fewer than 75,000 distinct CDR3 sequences, about a quarter of them appearing once. The sequencing sample was made of blood, either unsorted or a sorted T cell fraction (not recorded which). The receptors were sampled from a human donor who was either an allogeneic HSCT recipient or a stem cell or donor lymphocyte infusion donor (not recorded which). It is not recorded whose cells these are; they may come from a transplant donor.

This clonotype has only a few counts. The CDR3 DNA reads as TGCGCCAGCAGCTTGGTGAGGGGCTCTGGGGCCAACGTCCTGACTTTC. This encodes CASSLVRGSGANVLTF. The chain has TRBV5-1 and TRBJ2-6, with D perhaps assigned TRBD1 or TRBD2 (5 bases each). Germline V gene lookup returns CDR1 SGHRS and CDR2 YFSETQ. The CDR3 covers 16 residues. V lost 0 bases, J lost 0 bases, and 7 bases lay in between.

The rearrangement links TRBV7-6 to TRBJ1-1; 7 positions match TRBD1. The CDR3 extends over 15 amino acids. J lost 7 bases, V lost 0 bases, and 8 bases had no gene match. Germline V gives CDR1 SGHVS, CDR2 FNYEAQ. CDR3 sequence (DNA): TGTGCCAGCAGCTTAGCGCCAGGGGGTTCAAATGAAGCTTTCTTT. Amino acid sequence: CASSLAPGGSNEAFF.

This clonotype was counted a few times. V is TRBV29-1 and J is TRBJ2-5; D unresolved. Germline V gene sequence: CDR1 SQVTM, CDR2 ANQGSEA. The CDR3 has 14 residues. V lost 5 bases, J lost 1 base, and 14 bases lay in between. CDR3 in amino acids: CSVRSFIGQETQYF. In nucleotides, the CDR3 is TGCAGCGTTAGGAGCTTTATCGGCCAAGAGACCCAGTACTTC.

This clonotype came up a few times. The chain combines TRBV5-1 with TRBJ2-5, with D perhaps matching TRBD1 (6 bases). V lost 3 bases and J 1 base, leaving 10 bases between the germline ends. CDR3 length: 14 amino acids. CDR1 and CDR2 (germline): SGHRS, YFSETQ. The CDR3 spells CASSWGTPQETQYF. CDR3 nucleotides: TGCGCCAGCAGCTGGGGGACACCCCAAGAGACCCAGTACTTC.

This clonotype has a handful of counts. The genes are TRBV20-1 and TRBJ2-3, with D tentatively TRBD2 (6 bases). V lost 2 bases and J 0 bases, leaving 15 bases between the germline ends. This CDR3 spans 16 amino acids. Germline lookup yields CDR1 DFQATT and CDR2 SNEGSKA (reference sequence). In nucleotides, the CDR3 is TGCAGTGCTAGACCCAGCGGGCTGACTAGCACAGATACGCAGTATTTT. Translation: CSARPSGLTSTDTQYF.

V gene TRBV12-3 or TRBV12-4 combines with J gene TRBJ2-3; tentatively, D is TRBD1 or TRBD2 (5 bases each). CDR3 length: 14 amino acids. The ends were cut back, 6 bases at V and 2 bases at J, with 12 bases in the middle. CDR3 amino acids: CASRYSGHTDTQYF. The CDR3 DNA reads as TGTGCCAGCAGATACAGCGGACACACAGATACGCAGTATTTT.

The V and J genes are TRBV24-1 and TRBJ2-5; D ambiguous. Trimming left V 4 bases short and J 3 bases short, with 5 bases between. CDR3 length: 12 residues. Germline-derived CDR1 and CDR2 are KGHDR and SFDVKD. Here the CDR3 DNA reads TGTGCCACCAGTGAGAGCGAAGAGACCCAGTACTTC. Protein sequence: CATSESEETQYF.

The V and J genes are TRBV27 and TRBJ2-4; D remains unclear. The CDR3 is made up of 14 amino acids. Per germline, CDR1 MNHEY and CDR2 SMNVEV (reference sequence). V lost 4 bases to trimming and J lost 1 base, with 8 bases between them. The CDR3 DNA sequence: TGTGCCAGCAGTTCCTCCGGGGCCAAAAACATTCAGTACTTC. Translated, it gives CASSSSGAKNIQYF.

The chain joins TRBV12-3 or TRBV12-4 to TRBJ2-1; 11 bases are a match to TRBD2. V was clipped by 1 base and J by 10 bases; unmatched bases: 18. The CDR3 extends over 19 amino acids. DNA of the CDR3: TGTGCCAGCAGTTTAGTAGGGCGATCCGGGACTAGCGGCGCTTGGGAGCAGTTCTTC. Its translation: CASSLVGRSGTSGAWEQFF.

Only a few counts were recorded for this clonotype. The chain employs TRBV4-1 and TRBJ1-4; 8 bases align to TRBD1. CDR1 and CDR2 from the germline V gene are MGHRA and YSYEKL. Losses at the gene ends were 0 bases for V and 6 bases for J; bases not matched to a gene: 6. This CDR3 contains 16 residues. The CDR3 DNA reads as TGCGCCAGCAGCCAAGATCGGACAGGGTTCTATGAAAAACTGTTTTTT. Translated, it gives CASSQDRTGFYEKLFF.

There are a few counts of this clonotype. V is TRBV20-1 and J is TRBJ2-1, with D unresolved. Deletions cut 5 bases from V and 3 bases from J, with 23 bases between. This CDR3 region has 17 residues. Germline V CDR1 and CDR2: DFQATT, SNEGSKA (reference sequence). The DNA for the CDR3 is TGCAGTGCTGACATCCTCGATAACACCCCGATCTACAATGAGCAGTTCTTC. This translates into CSADILDNTPIYNEQFF.

This clonotype was observed a few times. This chain joins TRBV12-3 or TRBV12-4 and TRBJ1-2; D is unclear. The CDR3 sequence is 14 residues long. With 5 bases removed from V and 4 bases from J, the gap between germline ends came to 14 bases. The CDR3 region has the DNA TGTGCCAGCAGTCTTAGACGGGCTTTCTATGGCTACACCTTC. It codes for CASSLRRAFYGYTF.

This clonotype was detected only once. The chain is built from TRBV4-1 and TRBJ2-2, with TRBD1 identical over 7 bases. V lost 3 bases, J lost 7 bases, and 14 bases stayed unmatched. The CDR3 spans 17 residues. Germline V gene sequence: CDR1 MGHRA, CDR2 YSYEKL. The CDR3 nucleotides are TGCGCCAGCAGCCACAACCCCGGGACAGACTGGGGCGGGGAGCTGTTTTTT. It translates to CASSHNPGTDWGGELFF.

This chain joins TRBV11-3 and TRBJ2-3; TRBD1 aligns across 7 bases. V dropped 6 bases and J dropped 5; count of bases not matched to a gene: 8. Germline assignment: CDR1 SGHNT and CDR2 YENEEA. The CDR3 length is 14 residues. This CDR3 is CASRLTQGEDTQYF. The CDR3, as DNA: TGTGCCAGCAGATTAACGCAGGGGGAAGATACGCAGTATTTT.

This clonotype was seen a handful of times. This rearrangement joins TRBV12-3 or TRBV12-4 to TRBJ1-1; D might be TRBD1 (5 bases). CDR3 length: 10 residues. Trimming took 7 bases from V and 8 from J, leaving 8 bases between them. The CDR3 loop is CASMGGEAFF. As DNA, the CDR3 is TGTGCCAGCATGGGGGGGGAAGCTTTCTTT.

This clonotype came up a few times. V and J are TRBV6-5 and TRBJ2-5, with TRBD1 identical over 10 bases. Per the germline V gene, CDR1 is MNHEY and CDR2 is SVGAGI. V gave up 2 bases and J gave up 5 bases; unmatched junction bases: 8. This CDR3 has 16 residues. DNA for the CDR3: TGTGCCAGCAGTTACGGGGGGACAGGGGATTTCGAGACCCAGTACTTC. It codes for CASSYGGTGDFETQYF.

This clonotype was detected a few times. The chain recombines TRBV7-3 with TRBJ1-1; D not resolved. This CDR3 has 13 amino acids. The V end was cut by 5 bases, the J end by 2 bases, with 9 bases between. Germline CDR1 and CDR2: SGHTA and FQGTGA. The CDR3: CASSKHLNTEAFF. The CDR3 region has the DNA TGTGCCAGCAGCAAACACCTAAACACTGAAGCTTTCTTT.

This clonotype was counted only a few times. The rearrangement joins TRBV4-1 to TRBJ1-2; weak D call: TRBD1 (6 bases). The CDR3 has 15 amino acids. Between the trimmed V and J ends, which lost 3 bases and 6 bases, there was a span of 17 bases. The germline gives CDR1 MGHRA, CDR2 YSYEKL. As DNA, the CDR3 is TGCGCCAGCAGCCAGGGCGGGGGGGGCAAGGATGGCTACACCTTC. Protein product: CASSQGGGGKDGYTF.

The sample holds many counts of this clonotype. J is TRBJ1-5 and V is TRBV5-1, with 7 bases aligning to TRBD1. The CDR3 extends over 14 amino acids. V lost 5 bases and J lost 4; bases outside the gene matches: 6. The germline V gene has CDR1 SGHRS and CDR2 YFSETQ. The CDR3: CASRPGQPNQPQHF. The CDR3 DNA is TGCGCCAGCAGACCGGGACAGCCAAATCAGCCCCAGCATTTT.

This clonotype came up a few times. The CDR3: CASSTDRGVKAFF. CDR3 coding DNA: TGTGCCAGCAGTACGGACAGGGGAGTTAAAGCTTTCTTT. The rearrangement uses TRBV6-5 and TRBJ1-1; 9 bases agree with TRBD1. CDR1 and CDR2 (germline): MNHEY, SVGAGI. The CDR3 sequence is 13 residues long. Unmatched junction bases numbered 7, after V lost 5 bases and J lost 9 bases.

The CDR3 is CASSHRPPNTGELFF. CDR3 in DNA: TGTGCCAGCAGTCACAGACCCCCGAACACCGGGGAGCTGTTTTTT. The genes are TRBV25-1 and TRBJ2-2, with D unresolved. V lost 5 bases to trimming and J lost 0 bases, with 10 bases between them. This CDR3 contains 15 residues. Germline-derived CDR1 and CDR2 are MGHDK and SYGVNS.

This clonotype was detected only a few times. J is TRBJ1-1 and V is TRBV6-2 or TRBV6-3, with a weak D call TRBD1 (6 bases). The CDR3 totals 15 residues. Deletions cut 5 bases from V and 1 base from J, with 14 bases between. Germline assignment: CDR1 MNHEY and CDR2 SVGEGT. The CDR3 region is CASSPRRGANTEAFF. The CDR3 DNA reads as TGTGCCAGCAGTCCCCGGCGGGGGGCGAACACTGAAGCTTTCTTT.

This clonotype was seen more than once but under ten times. This chain connects TRBV6-5 to TRBJ2-4; D is undetermined. V lost 5 bases, J lost 0 bases, and 11 bases lay in between. The CDR3 sequence is 15 residues long. Germline lookup yields CDR1 MNHEY and CDR2 SVGAGI. The CDR3 spells CASSGGSQAKNIQYF. In DNA, the CDR3 is TGTGCCAGCAGTGGCGGCAGCCAAGCCAAAAACATTCAGTACTTC.

This clonotype showed up just a few times. The V and J genes are TRBV7-6 and TRBJ2-3; 8 bases match TRBD1. The V segment lost 1 base and the J segment 4 bases; nucleotides outside the gene matches: 7. The CDR3 runs 16 residues. The germline V gene encodes CDR1 SGHVS and CDR2 FNYEAQ. The CDR3 DNA follows: TGTGCCAGCAGCTTAGAACAGGGGGGAGCCGCAGATACGCAGTATTTT. The encoded protein is CASSLEQGGAADTQYF.

The CDR3 sequence is CASSTEKYNQPQHF. The CDR3 DNA reads as TGTGCCAGTAGTACTGAGAAGTACAATCAGCCCCAGCATTTT. The rearrangement uses TRBV19 and TRBJ1-5; D gene uncertain. The V gene lost 4 bases and the J gene lost 3 bases, with 10 bases spanning the gap. Germline CDR1 is LNHDA and CDR2 is SQIVND (reference sequence). This CDR3 has 14 amino acids.

The chain combines TRBV12-3 or TRBV12-4 with TRBJ2-7; D possibly matches TRBD1 or TRBD2 (5 bases each). The CDR3 has 13 residues. Trimming cost V 6 bases and J 2 bases, with 11 bases left between them. DNA for the CDR3: TGTGCCAGCAGGGGGACGCTTACCTACGAGCAGTACTTC. Protein sequence: CASRGTLTYEQYF.

The chain couples TRBV24-1 to TRBJ2-2, with TRBD1 matching over 7 bases. With V trimmed by 9 bases and J by 4 bases, 7 bases remained unmatched. Germline V gene data show CDR1 as KGHDR and CDR2 as SFDVKD. This CDR3 has 14 residues. CDR3 sequence reads: CATAGTAGTGELFF. The CDR3 DNA is TGTGCCACCGCCGGGACAGCAGGCACCGGGGAGCTGTTTTTT.

The V gene is TRBV2, the J gene TRBJ2-3; the match to TRBD2 covers 7 bases. This CDR3 spans 16 amino acids. V gave up 5 bases and J gave up 2 bases; unmatched junction bases: 10. From germline, CDR1 is SNHLY and CDR2 FYNNEI. CDR3 nucleotide sequence: TGTGCCAGCAGTCTACTAGCGCGTTCCCCCACAGATACGCAGTATTTT. It encodes CASSLLARSPTDTQYF.

The chain employs TRBV11-3 and TRBJ1-2; D call uncertain. Germline loops: CDR1 SGHNT, CDR2 YENEEA. The CDR3 loop spans 14 amino acids. V was pared by 0 bases and J by 6 bases, with 11 bases between. CDR3 nucleotides: TGTGCCAGCAGCTTAGATCCCGTCGACGATGGCTACACCTTC. The encoded protein is CASSLDPVDDGYTF.

The gene calls are TRBV5-1 and TRBJ2-5; 7 bases line up with TRBD1. In germline, CDR1 is SGHRS, CDR2 YFSETQ. The CDR3 covers 12 residues. The J segment lost 1 base and the V segment lost 7 bases, leaving 1 base of the junction unmatched. CDR3 nucleotides: TGCGCCAGCGGGACAGCCCAAGAGACCCAGTACTTC. As protein: CASGTAQETQYF.

To note about this clonotype: Mismatch with germline at one junction end may stem from a read error. The chain employs TRBV5-1 and TRBJ2-1; the D gene is possibly TRBD2 (5 bases). The germline V gene encodes CDR1 SGHRS and CDR2 YFSETQ. CDR3 length equals 15 residues. DNA of the CDR3: TGCTCCAGCAGCTTGGCGACTACCCGATTCAATGAGCAGTTCTTC. Translated: CSSSLATTRFNEQFF.

The rearrangement joins TRBV29-1 to TRBJ2-2; weak D call: TRBD1 (5 bases). Germline V gene lookup returns CDR1 SQVTM and CDR2 ANQGSEA. The CDR3 spans 12 residues. The germline V and J ends were trimmed by 5 bases and 7 bases, with 11 bases remaining between them. DNA for the CDR3: TGCAGCGTTCACCAGGGTATCGGGGAGCTGTTTTTT. Protein sequence: CSVHQGIGELFF.